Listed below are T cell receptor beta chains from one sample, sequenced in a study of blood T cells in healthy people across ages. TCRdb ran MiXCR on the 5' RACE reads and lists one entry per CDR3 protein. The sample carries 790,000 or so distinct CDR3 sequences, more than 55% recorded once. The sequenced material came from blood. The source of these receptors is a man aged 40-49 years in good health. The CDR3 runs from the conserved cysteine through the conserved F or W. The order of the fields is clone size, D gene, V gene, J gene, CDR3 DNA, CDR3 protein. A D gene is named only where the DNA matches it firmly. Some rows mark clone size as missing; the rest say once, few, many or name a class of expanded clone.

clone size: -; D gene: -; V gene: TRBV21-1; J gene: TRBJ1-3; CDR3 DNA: TGTGCCAGCAGCCCCAAGGGGACAATCACCATATATTTT; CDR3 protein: CASSPKGTITIYF
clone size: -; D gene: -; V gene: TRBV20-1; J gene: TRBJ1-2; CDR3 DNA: TGCAGTGCAAAGGGTGAAAACTATGGCTACACCTTC; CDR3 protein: CSAKGENYGYTF
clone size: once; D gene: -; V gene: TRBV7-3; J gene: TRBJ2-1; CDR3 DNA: TGTGCCAGCAGCTTAGTGGTGGGGGCCTACAATGAGCAGTTCTTC; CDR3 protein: CASSLVVGAYNEQFF
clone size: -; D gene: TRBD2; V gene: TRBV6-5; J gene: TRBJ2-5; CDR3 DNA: TGTGCCAGTCGTCGATCAGGCGGGGGAGAGACCCAGTACTTC; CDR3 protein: CASRRSGGGETQYF
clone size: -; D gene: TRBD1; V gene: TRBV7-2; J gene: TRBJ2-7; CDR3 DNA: TGTGCCAGCAGCTTAGTCTCTGTGTTTTGGACCGGGACAGGTGACGCCGAGCAGTACTTC; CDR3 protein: CASSLVSVFWTGTGDAEQYF
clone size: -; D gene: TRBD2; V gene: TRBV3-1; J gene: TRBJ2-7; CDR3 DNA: TGTGCCAGCAGCCAAGGGATTAGCGGGCTCTCCTACGAGCAGTACTTC; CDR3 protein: CASSQGISGLSYEQYF
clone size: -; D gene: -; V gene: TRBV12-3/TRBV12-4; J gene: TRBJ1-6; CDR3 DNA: TGTGCCAGCACCGGAACAGGGAGGAATTATTCACCCCTCCACTTT; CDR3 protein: CASTGTGRNYSPLHF
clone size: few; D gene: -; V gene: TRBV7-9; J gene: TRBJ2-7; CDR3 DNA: TGTGCCAGCGGCCATGGACTTCTCGAGCAGTACTTC; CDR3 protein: CASGHGLLEQYF
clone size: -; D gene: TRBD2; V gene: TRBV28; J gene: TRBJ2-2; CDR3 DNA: TGTGCCAGCAGTCAAACTAGCGGGACCGGGGAGCTGTTTTTT; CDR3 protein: CASSQTSGTGELFF
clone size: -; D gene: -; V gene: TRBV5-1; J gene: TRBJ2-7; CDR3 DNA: TGCGCCAGCCTCTACGAGCAGTACTTC; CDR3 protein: CASLYEQYF
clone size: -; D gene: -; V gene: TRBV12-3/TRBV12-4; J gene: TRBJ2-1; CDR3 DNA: TGTGCCAGCAGCACAGTAACGAGCTCCTACAATGAGCAGTTCTTC; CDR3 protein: CASSTVTSSYNEQFF
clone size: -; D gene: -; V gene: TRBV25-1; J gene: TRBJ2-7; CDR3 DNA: TGTGCCAGCAGTGGACCTCCCTTGTCCTACAATGAGCAGTACTTC; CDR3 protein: CASSGPPLSYNEQYF
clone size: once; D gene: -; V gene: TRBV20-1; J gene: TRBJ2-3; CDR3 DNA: TGCAGTACTGCCGACCGGGAACCCTCGGGAGATACGCAGTATTTT; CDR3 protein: CSTADREPSGDTQYF
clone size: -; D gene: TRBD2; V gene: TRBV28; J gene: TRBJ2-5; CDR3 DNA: TGTGCCAGCGATGATAGCGGGGGGAGCTTACAGACCCAGTACTTC; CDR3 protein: CASDDSGGSLQTQYF
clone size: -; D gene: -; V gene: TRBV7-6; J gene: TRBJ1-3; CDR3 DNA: TGTGCCAGCAGCTTAGAAGGATTTGGAAACACCATATATTTT; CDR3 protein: CASSLEGFGNTIYF
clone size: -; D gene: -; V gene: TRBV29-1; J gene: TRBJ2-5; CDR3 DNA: TGCAGCGGCAGGGTATCCGAGACCCAGTGCTTC; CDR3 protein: CSGRVSETQCF
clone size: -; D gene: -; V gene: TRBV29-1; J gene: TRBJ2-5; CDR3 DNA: TGCAGCGTTGTCTTTGTGGTACGGGAGACCCAGTACTTC; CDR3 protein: CSVVFVVRETQYF
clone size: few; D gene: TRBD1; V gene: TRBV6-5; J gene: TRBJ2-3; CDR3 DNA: TGTGCCAGCAGCGACAGGGGAGATACGCAGTATTTT; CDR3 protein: CASSDRGDTQYF
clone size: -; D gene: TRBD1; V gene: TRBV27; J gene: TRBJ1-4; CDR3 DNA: TGTGCCAGCAGTTCATACCGATCGACAGGGGGTAATGAAAAACTGTTTTTT; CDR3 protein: CASSSYRSTGGNEKLFF
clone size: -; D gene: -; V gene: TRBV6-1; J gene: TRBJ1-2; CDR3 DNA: TGTGCCAGCAGCTTAAGCCTACTCACAGGGTTCAGCTATGGCTACACCTTC; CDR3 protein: CASSLSLLTGFSYGYTF
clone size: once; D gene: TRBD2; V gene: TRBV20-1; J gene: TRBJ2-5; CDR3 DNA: TGCAGTGCTAACCTAGCGGGGGGTAGGGAGCAGTACTTC; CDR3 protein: CSANLAGGREQYF
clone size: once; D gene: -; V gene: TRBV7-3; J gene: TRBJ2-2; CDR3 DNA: TGTGCCAGCAGCTTAATCCGGCGACAGGCGGGCTCCGGGGAGCTGTTTTTT; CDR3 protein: CASSLIRRQAGSGELFF
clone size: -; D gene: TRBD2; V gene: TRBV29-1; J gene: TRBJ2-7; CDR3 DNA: TGCAGCGTGAGCGGACTAGCCTCCTACGAGCAGTACTTC; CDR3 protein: CSVSGLASYEQYF
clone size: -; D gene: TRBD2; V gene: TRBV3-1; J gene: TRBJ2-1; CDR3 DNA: TGTGCCAGCAGCCCCAGAGGGGGACTAGCGGGAGTTAGGAATGAGCAGTTCTTC; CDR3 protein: CASSPRGGLAGVRNEQFF
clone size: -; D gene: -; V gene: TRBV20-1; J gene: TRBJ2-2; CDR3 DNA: TGCAGTGCTAAAATGAACACCGGGGAGCTGTTTTTT; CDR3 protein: CSAKMNTGELFF
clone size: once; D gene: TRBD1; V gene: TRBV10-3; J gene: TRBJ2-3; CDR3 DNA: TGTGCCACACGGACAGGAGACACAGATACGCAGTATTTT; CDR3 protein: CATRTGDTDTQYF
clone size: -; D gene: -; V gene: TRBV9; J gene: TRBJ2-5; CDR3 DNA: TGTGCCAGCAGCCCAGGTCTATGGGAGACCCAGTACTTC; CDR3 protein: CASSPGLWETQYF
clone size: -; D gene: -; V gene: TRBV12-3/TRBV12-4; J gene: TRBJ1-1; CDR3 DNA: TGTGCCACGACCTTAGCCAGACGATTCACTGAAGCTTTCTTT; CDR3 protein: CATTLARRFTEAFF
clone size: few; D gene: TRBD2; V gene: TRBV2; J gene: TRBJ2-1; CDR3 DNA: TGTGCCAGCAGTGAAAGCGGACTAGCGGGGGGCAATGAGCAGTTCTTC; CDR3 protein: CASSESGLAGGNEQFF
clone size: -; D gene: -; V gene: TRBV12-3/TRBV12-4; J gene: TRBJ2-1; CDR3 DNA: TGTGCCAGCACCAAGGGAGGCCACTCCTACAATGAGCAGTTCTTC; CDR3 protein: CASTKGGHSYNEQFF
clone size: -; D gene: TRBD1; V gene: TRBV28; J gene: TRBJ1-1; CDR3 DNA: TGTGCCAGCCGACAGGGATTAGGCACTGAAGCTTTCTTT; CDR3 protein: CASRQGLGTEAFF
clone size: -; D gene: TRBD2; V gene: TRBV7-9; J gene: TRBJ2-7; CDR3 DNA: TGTGCCAGCAGCCCACGGGGGGACGGAGCCTACGAGCAGTACTTC; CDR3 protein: CASSPRGDGAYEQYF
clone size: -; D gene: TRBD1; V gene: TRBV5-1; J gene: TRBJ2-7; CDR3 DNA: TGCGCCACCTTAAAGGTGGCAGGGGGGCAGTACTTC; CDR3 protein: CATLKVAGGQYF
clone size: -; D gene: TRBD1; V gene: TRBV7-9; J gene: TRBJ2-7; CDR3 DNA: TGTGCCAGCACTAGCGACCCCGGGACAGGGTCGTCTGAGCAGTACTTC; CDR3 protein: CASTSDPGTGSSEQYF
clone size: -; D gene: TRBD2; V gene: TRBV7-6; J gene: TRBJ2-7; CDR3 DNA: TGTGCCAGCAGCCCCCTGGGTAGCGGGGCCTACGAGCAGTACTTC; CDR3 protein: CASSPLGSGAYEQYF
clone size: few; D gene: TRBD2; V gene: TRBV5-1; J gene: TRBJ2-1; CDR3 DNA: TGCGCCAGCAGCGAGTTTAGCGGGACGTCCTACAATGAGCAGTTCTTC; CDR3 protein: CASSEFSGTSYNEQFF
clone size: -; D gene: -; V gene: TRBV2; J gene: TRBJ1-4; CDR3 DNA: TGTGCCAGCAGTGAGATCCAGGGTGGAAAACTGTTTTTT; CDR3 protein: CASSEIQGGKLFF
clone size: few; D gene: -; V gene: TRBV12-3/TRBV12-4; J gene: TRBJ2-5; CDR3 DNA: TGTGCCAGCAGTCGAAACAGGGTGGTCGAGACCCAGTACTTC; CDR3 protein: CASSRNRVVETQYF
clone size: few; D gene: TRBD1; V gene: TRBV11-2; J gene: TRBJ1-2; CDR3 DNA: TGTGCCAGCAGCTTAGCGGGACAGTTAAGCGGCTACACCTTC; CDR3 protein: CASSLAGQLSGYTF
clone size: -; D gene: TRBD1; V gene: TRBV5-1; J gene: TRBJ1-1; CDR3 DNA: TGCGCCAGCAGCCCGGGCGGGACAGGGGGCACTGAAGCTTTCTTT; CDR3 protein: CASSPGGTGGTEAFF
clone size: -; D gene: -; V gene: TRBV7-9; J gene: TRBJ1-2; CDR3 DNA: TGTGCCAGCGGCGGAGTACAGGGCCTAGCTAACTATGGCTACACCTTC; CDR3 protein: CASGGVQGLANYGYTF
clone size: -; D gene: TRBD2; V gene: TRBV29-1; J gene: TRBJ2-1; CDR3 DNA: TGCAGCGTTGAAGGTCTAGCGGGGATAGCCTACAATGAGCAGTTCTTC; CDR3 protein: CSVEGLAGIAYNEQFF
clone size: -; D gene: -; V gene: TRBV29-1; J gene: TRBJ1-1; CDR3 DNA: TGCAGCGTTGGGCTGCGGACTGAAGCTTTCTTT; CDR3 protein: CSVGLRTEAFF
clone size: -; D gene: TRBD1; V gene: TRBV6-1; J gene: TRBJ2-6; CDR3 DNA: TGTGCCACCTGCACAGGGGGGTTTAGGTCAGGGGCCAACGTCCTGACTTTC; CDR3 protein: CATCTGGFRSGANVLTF
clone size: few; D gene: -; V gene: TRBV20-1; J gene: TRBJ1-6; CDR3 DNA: TGCAGTGCCGAAACCATAAGCTCCTATAATTCACCCCTCCACTTT; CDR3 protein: CSAETISSYNSPLHF